This T cell receptor beta chain was documented in a study of T-cell reconstitution after alpha-beta-depleted transplantation in children (dated by TCRdb to 2016 to 2017). Background for the entire study: Using TCR repertoire profiling, the study quantitatively followed how T-cell immune reconstitution unfolded in children after TCRalphabeta/CD19-depleted allogeneic hematopoietic cell transplantation.

This clonotype was recorded a few times. No antigen is known for it. Qualities for individual bases were not recorded, and no much larger clone is one base off. Broader findings and caveats from the paper: In some patients, high TCRbeta diversity at day 60 was attributed to recipient T cells and intrathymic progenitors that had survived conditioning. Hyperexpanded clone frequencies declined over subsequent months; after one year, T-cell counts and TCRbeta diversity were mostly attributed to newly produced T cells. Apparently early alphabetaT-cell count recovery about two months after transplant reportedly relied on only several hundred rapidly expanded clones derived from non-depleted graft cells.

The protocol used for the library was PCR. The sample was run on an Illumina HiSeq 2500. TCR library preparation used molecular barcoding, with unique molecular identifiers applied to normalize quantification of the TCRbeta repertoire. TCRdb reprocessed the public reads (quality trimming at Q25 with fastp, clone calling with MiXCR) and kept in-frame beta chains. One record per CDR3 amino acid sequence lists the most common genes and DNA. This sample holds hundreds of thousands of distinct CDR3 sequences; 15% to 20% were observed only once. The biggest ten clones account for 25% to 30% of the sample. Sample treatment or condition, as interpreted from the label and publication: allogeneic hematopoietic cell transplantation with graft depleted of TCRalphabeta T cells and CD19 B cells. The transplant recipients were children given TCRalphabeta/CD19-depleted allogeneic hematopoietic cell grafts. At the junction V is shortened by 0 bases and J by 3 bases, with 12 bases in between. The CDR3, from cysteine to phenylalanine, totals 16 residues. CDR3 DNA only is kept here, 48 bases in frame from base 1. CDR1 is given as MDHEN and CDR2 as SYDVKM, both from the germline V gene.

The receptor chain draws on TRBV28 and TRBJ1-5; confidence is insufficient to name the D gene. The sample here was PBMCs, mostly from graft donor cells, taken 360 days after TCRalphabeta/CD19-depleted stem cell transplant. This clonotype was obtained from a boy younger than two who had a stem cell transplant for Wiskott-Aldrich syndrome, so the T cells may come from the graft donor. CDR3 region: CASSLWYGFSNQPQHF. The nucleotides are TGTGCCAGCAGTTTATGGTACGGTTTCTCCAATCAGCCCCAGCATTTT.